This T cell receptor (beta chain) derives from a study of Ad26.COV2.S vaccination and SARS-CoV-2 variants. Study results and limitations: Breadth of non-spike TCRs did not differ between vaccinees and placebo recipients.

Assay used: immunoSEQ multiplex PCR; TCRdb lists only in-frame clones, some missing. The sample contains 380,000 or so clones, 83% of which appear only once. The treatment here: roughly 20 received Ad26.COV2.S at low or high dose, single or two shots; about 5 received placebo; per-sample allocation not given. At day 63 after the first vaccine or placebo injection, samples were drawn. The CDR3 is 20 residues long. As for this clone: No antigen is known for it.

Source: peripheral blood, taken in a trial of Ad26.COV2.S vaccine versus placebo. This TCR was recovered from a person between 18 and 65 years old who received the Ad26.COV2.S COVID-19 vaccine or a placebo. V usage is TRBV1 and J usage is TRBJ2-5; no DNA check was done on the table's D call, TRBD2. TRBV1 is a pseudogene locus. Written as DNA, the CDR3 is TGCACCAGCAGCCACCCAGGGACAACTAGCGGGGGGGGTTTACTTGGGACCCAGTACTTC. It is translated as CTSSHPGTTSGGGLLGTQYF.